This is a list of T cell receptor beta chains from one sample in a study of OX40 agonist ivuxolimab in advanced cancers. The assay was immunoSEQ multiplex PCR, and TCRdb's table has in-frame clones only and misses some. The sample includes 150,000 to 190,000 clones, approximately 94% seen only once; the top ten take about 0.31%. The source was CD4+ or CD8+ T cells sorted from blood, collected in a trial of the OX40 agonist ivuxolimab. The receptors shown here come from an adult with an advanced solid tumor such as melanoma, head and neck, liver or kidney cancer. CDR3s include the opening cysteine and the closing phenylalanine or tryptophan. A D gene is named only where the DNA matches it firmly. Size tells how often a clone was seen (once, few, many) or the class of an expanded clone, and some rows leave it out.

clone_size,d_call,v_call,j_call,cdr3_nt,cdr3_aa
NA,NA,TRBV21-1,TRBJ2-7,TGTGCCAGCAGCACCGTCGACAGGGCCTGTCCCTACGAGCAGTACTTC,CASSTVDRACPYEQYF
once,NA,TRBV19,TRBJ1-3,TGTGCCAGTAGCCTCCGGGACGGCCGATTCCTCTCTGGAAACACCATATATTTT,CASSLRDGRFLSGNTIYF
NA,NA,TRBV5-1,TRBJ1-4,TGCGCCAGCAGCTACGGCCGTCGGACACCTGAAAAACTGTTTTTT,CASSYGRRTPEKLFF
NA,TRBD1,TRBV18,TRBJ1-2,TGTGCCAGCTCACCGGACAGGGACTATGGCTACACCTTC,CASSPDRDYGYTF
NA,NA,TRBV6-1,TRBJ2-1,TGTGCCAGCAGTGCGGAGGATCCCCTCAATGAGCAGTTCTTC,CASSAEDPLNEQFF
once,TRBD1,TRBV29-1,TRBJ1-2,TGCAGCATTGGAGTGGAAGGGGGCGGTGGCTACACCTTC,CSIGVEGGGGYTF
NA,NA,TRBV19,TRBJ2-7,TGTGCCAGTAGTTTTCGAGGGGGGGCCTACGAGCAGTACTTC,CASSFRGGAYEQYF
NA,NA,TRBV11-1,TRBJ2-5,TGTGCCAGCAGCAAAGGTAGAGGGGGAGACCAAGAGACCCAGTACTTC,CASSKGRGGDQETQYF
NA,NA,TRBV6-6,TRBJ2-7,TGTGCCAGCAGTTACTCGAGGGGGTCTCCAAACTACGAGCAGTACTTC,CASSYSRGSPNYEQYF
NA,NA,TRBV28,TRBJ1-5,TGTGCCAGCACCGCCCCGGGGAGCAATCAGCCCCAGCATTTT,CASTAPGSNQPQHF
NA,NA,TRBV6-5,TRBJ1-1,TGTGCCAGCGGGGGACCGCTGAACACTGAAGCTTTCTTT,CASGGPLNTEAFF
NA,TRBD1,TRBV28,TRBJ1-1,TGTGCCAGCCTAAATAAACCGGGACAGGGGATGAACACTGAAGCTTTCTTT,CASLNKPGQGMNTEAFF
NA,NA,TRBV6-6,TRBJ1-3,TGTGCCAGCAGTACCGTAAGGGGAAACACCATATATTTT,CASSTVRGNTIYF
NA,NA,TRBV11-2,TRBJ2-1,TGTGCCAGCAGCTCAGATCGATGGGACAATGAGCAGTTCTTC,CASSSDRWDNEQFF
NA,TRBD2,TRBV4-3,TRBJ2-6,TGCGCCAGCAGCTCCGGACTAGCGGCTAGCTCTGGGGCCAACGTCCTGACTTTC,CASSSGLAASSGANVLTF
few,NA,TRBV18,TRBJ1-2,TGTGCCAGCTCCCAGGCGGATGGCTACACCTTC,CASSQADGYTF
NA,TRBD2,TRBV27,TRBJ2-3,TGTGCCAGCAGACTTATTAGCGGGAGGATGGGAGATACGCAGTATTTT,CASRLISGRMGDTQYF
NA,NA,TRBV9,TRBJ2-1,TGTGCCAGCAGCGTAGATGGGAATGCTGAGCAGTTCTTC,CASSVDGNAEQFF
NA,NA,TRBV7-2,TRBJ1-4,TGTGCCAGCAGCTTGGGGGGTGGAGAAAAACTGTTTTTT,CASSLGGGEKLFF
many,TRBD1,TRBV2,TRBJ1-1,TGTGCCAGCAGTGCAGGGGGGAACACTGAAGCTTTCTTT,CASSAGGNTEAFF
NA,NA,TRBV5-1,TRBJ2-2,TGCGCCAGCAGCTTGCGGCAGGTAATGAACGCCGGGGAGCTGTTTTTT,CASSLRQVMNAGELFF
NA,NA,TRBV14,TRBJ2-7,TGTGCCAGCAGCCGCCTGAGGGTGACAGATTACGAGCAGTACTTC,CASSRLRVTDYEQYF
NA,NA,TRBV4-2,TRBJ1-5,TGTGCCAGCAGCCAAGGTGACGGGGCAGGGGCTCAGCCCCAGCATTTT,CASSQGDGAGAQPQHF
NA,TRBD1,TRBV7-9,TRBJ1-1,TGTGCCAGCAGCTTCCCGGGACAGGGTTTAAGAGGCACTGAAGCTTTCTTT,CASSFPGQGLRGTEAFF